This T cell receptor beta chain was retrieved from a study of identical twins. Of note for this clonotype: Its antigen is currently unknown.

Study results and limitations: Insertion counts were lower in abundant cord blood beta clonotypes, a trend that memory repertoires did not show. Surplus twin overlap in beta out-of-frame sequences was less pronounced.

Unique molecular identifiers were present on cDNA, and template switching added a universal primer site. TCRdb re-called the 5' RACE reads through MiXCR, storing one row per CDR3 protein. The sample lists about 890,000 distinct CDR3 sequences, roughly an eighth occurring once. Germline V CDR1 and CDR2: ENHRY, SYGVKD. This CDR3 spans 14 amino acids. Germline trimming cut 4 bases from V and 2 bases from J; bases unmatched to any gene: 3. The sample also formed part of further work on yellow fever vaccine responses in identical twins. That paper states: The T cell response to vaccination in identical twins was reportedly partly convergent and partly personalized.

The source of this sequence is a young woman in good health. V and J are TRBV10-3 and TRBJ2-3; 7 bases fit TRBD2. Sequencing was carried out using PBMCs. The CDR3 is CAISGGGPTDTQYF. CDR3 sequence (DNA): TGTGCCATCAGTGGGGGGGGACCCACAGATACGCAGTATTTT.